Below are 22 T cell receptor beta chains sequenced from a single sample in a study of cytomegalovirus exposure and HLA in healthy donors. In the PCR, 60 Vbeta and 13 Jbeta primers were used. Libraries were prepared by immunoSEQ multiplex PCR; TCRdb keeps only in-frame clonotypes and omits some of them. Among fewer than 150,000 clones listed, around 74% were seen once. Sequenced sample: PBMCs. The receptors here all came from a man aged 60 to 69 in good health and CMV-seropositive.

This sequence joins TRBV6-5 and TRBJ1-2, with D tentatively TRBD1 (5 bases). Germline CDR1 reads MNHEY; CDR2 reads SVGAGI. The V gene lost 6 bases and the J gene lost 6 bases, with 17 bases spanning the gap. CDR3 length: 14 residues. CDR3 residues: CASRINRRGNGYTF. The CDR3 DNA is TGTGCCAGCAGGATAAACAGGAGGGGAAATGGCTACACCTTC.

This chain joins TRBV6-1 and TRBJ2-1, with 7 bases aligning to TRBD2. Germline CDR1 and CDR2: MNHNS and SASEGT. Trimming cost V 1 base and J 9 bases; bases outside gene matches: 3. This CDR3 comprises 13 residues. Here the CDR3 reads CASSEGWGGEQFF. DNA for the CDR3: TGTGCCAGCAGTGAAGGGTGGGGGGGTGAGCAGTTCTTC.

The rearrangement joins TRBV10-1 to TRBJ2-3; unclear D gene. Germline CDR1 is WNHNN and CDR2 is SYGVQD (reference sequence). V lost 1 base, J lost 2 bases, and 4 bases lay in between. The CDR3 sequence is 13 residues long. The CDR3 is CASSEYYTDTQYF. CDR3 in DNA: TGCGCCAGCAGTGAGTACTACACAGATACGCAGTATTTT.

V gene TRBV30 combines with J gene TRBJ2-5; TRBD2 matches 7 bases. Trimming took 0 bases from V and 4 from J; bases not matched to a gene: 5. CDR1 and CDR2 (germline): GTSNPN, SVGIG (reference sequence). The CDR3 length is 14 residues. CDR3 loop: CAWSVRAGTETQYF. CDR3 DNA: TGTGCCTGGAGTGTGAGAGCGGGGACAGAGACCCAGTACTTC.

The rearrangement links TRBV27 to TRBJ2-5; D possibly corresponds to TRBD1 (6 bases). The CDR3 is 15 amino acids. V gave up 2 bases and J gave up 5 bases, with 15 bases separating them. Per the germline V gene, CDR1 is MNHEY and CDR2 is SMNVEV (reference sequence). The CDR3 DNA follows: TGTGCCAGCAGTTTAAGGCAGGGGATAGGGGAGACCCAGTACTTC. Protein sequence: CASSLRQGIGETQYF.

This chain joins TRBV5-4 and TRBJ1-1; 11 nucleotides line up with TRBD1. V was clipped by 4 bases and J by 2 bases; unmatched bases: 7. Germline CDR1 reads SGHNT; CDR2 reads YYREEE (reference sequence). The CDR3 is 16 residues long. CDR3 sequence reads: CASSVDRGPVNTEAFF. CDR3 sequence (DNA): TGTGCCAGCAGCGTGGACAGGGGGCCTGTTAACACTGAAGCTTTCTTT. Together with reference TRBV5-4 and TRBJ1-1, the CDR3 gives the full variable domain: ETGVTQSPTHLIKTRGQQVTLRCSSQSGHNTVSWYQQALGQGPQFIFQYYREEENGRGNFPPRFSGLQFPNYSSELNVNALELDDSALYLCASSVDRGPVNTEAFFGQGTRLTVV.

The V gene is TRBV5-5, the J gene TRBJ2-5, with TRBD2 identical over 14 bases. Unmatched junction bases numbered 3, after V lost 4 bases and J lost 1 base. The CDR3 has 16 residues. Germline assignment: CDR1 SGHKS and CDR2 YYEKEE (reference sequence). CDR3 sequence reads: CASSAGLAGGQETQYF. The CDR3 DNA sequence: TGTGCCAGCAGCGCCGGACTAGCGGGAGGCCAAGAGACCCAGTACTTC.

The chain uses TRBV5-6 and TRBJ1-2; 8 bases are a match to TRBD1. CDR1 is SGHDT and CDR2 is YYEEEE in the germline V gene. V trimming: 3 bases; J trimming: 5 bases; junction bases outside the gene matches: 12. The CDR3 sequence is 16 residues long. This CDR3 is CASSYHRTGSWYGYTF. The CDR3 bases are TGTGCCAGCAGCTACCACCGGACAGGGTCTTGGTATGGCTACACCTTC.

The chain links TRBV6-5 to TRBJ2-7, with D possibly TRBD1 on 5 matching bases. The germline CDR1 and CDR2 sequences are MNHEY and SVGAGI. V shed 8 bases and J shed 0 bases, with 17 bases lying between them. This CDR3 region has 15 residues. The CDR3 bases are TGTGCCAGCGGCCCCAGGGCTGCCCCCTCCTACGAGCAGTACTTC. Translating it yields CASGPRAAPSYEQYF.

A few counts support this clone. CDR3 residues: CASSPLGADQETQYF. The CDR3 region has the DNA TGCGCCAGCAGCCCCCTAGGGGCGGACCAAGAGACCCAGTACTTC. The chain recombines TRBV5-1 with TRBJ2-5, with D possibly matching TRBD1 (5 bases). V lost 4 bases and J 0 bases, leaving 13 bases between the germline ends. Per the germline V gene, CDR1 is SGHRS and CDR2 is YFSETQ. The CDR3 is made up of 15 amino acids.

The chain carries TRBV29-1 and TRBJ1-1; possibly TRBD1 for D (5 bases). The CDR3 has 12 residues. CDR1 is SQVTM and CDR2 is ANQGSEA in the germline V gene. Trimming took off 2 bases at V and 1 base at J, with 5 bases between the two ends. CDR3 in amino acids: CSVEQGNTEAFF. The CDR3 nucleotides read TGCAGCGTTGAACAGGGGAACACTGAAGCTTTCTTT. The entire variable domain, with the rest obtained from reference TRBV29-1 and TRBJ1-1, is as follows: SAVISQKPSRDICQRGTSLTIQCQVDSQVTMMFWYRQQPGQSLTLIATANQGSEATYESGFVIDKFPISRPNLTFSTLTVSNMSPEDSSIYLCSVEQGNTEAFFGQGTRLTVV.

This chain uses TRBV28 with TRBJ2-1; 12 bases agree with TRBD2. Trimming cost V 5 bases and J 8 bases; bases outside gene matches: 10. CDR1 MDHEN and CDR2 SYDVKM come from the germline V gene. The CDR3 length is 16 residues. The CDR3 DNA reads TGTGCCAGCAGTCCTTCCCTAGCGGGAGGGCTGCATGAGCAGTTCTTC. It specifies CASSPSLAGGLHEQFF.

The chain employs TRBV7-3 and TRBJ2-1, with 8 bases that match TRBD2. V dropped 2 bases and J dropped 9; count of bases not matched to a gene: 9. Germline assignment: CDR1 SGHTA and CDR2 FQGTGA. CDR3 length: 15 residues. The CDR3, as DNA: TGTGCCAGCAGCTTATCTAGCGGGCCGGGGAGTGAGCAGTTCTTC. It is translated as CASSLSSGPGSEQFF.

The rearrangement joins TRBV5-6 to TRBJ1-2; D may be TRBD1 (5 bases). The CDR3 has 13 amino acids. From germline, CDR1 is SGHDT and CDR2 YYEEEE. The V end lost 4 bases, the J end lost 3 bases, and 10 bases lay between the germline ends. CDR3: CASSPSGDYGYTF. The CDR3 DNA follows: TGTGCCAGCAGCCCCTCGGGGGACTATGGCTACACCTTC.

This chain uses TRBV5-1 with TRBJ1-4, with a possible D match to TRBD1 (6 bases). The CDR3 runs 14 residues. With 2 bases removed from V and 5 bases from J, the gap between germline ends came to 10 bases. CDR1 SGHRS and CDR2 YFSETQ come from the germline V gene. CDR3 residues: CASSLQGGNEKLFF. The CDR3, as DNA: TGCGCCAGCAGCTTACAGGGTGGGAATGAAAAACTGTTTTTT.

This clone was detected only a few times. The V and J genes are TRBV2 and TRBJ2-2; 7 bases match TRBD1. The CDR3 runs to 14 residues. Germline CDR1 and CDR2: SNHLY and FYNNEI. After removal of 8 bases from V and 2 bases from J, the junction contained 5 bases not matched to a gene. CDR3 amino acids: CASGRQGNTGELFF. The CDR3 DNA follows: TGTGCCAGCGGTCGACAGGGTAACACCGGGGAGCTGTTTTTT.

J is TRBJ2-7 and V is TRBV19, with 7 bases fitting TRBD2. The CDR3 totals 13 residues. The ends lost 10 bases at V and 3 bases at J; junction bases unmatched: 9. The germline V gene has CDR1 LNHDA and CDR2 SQIVND (reference sequence). Written as DNA, the CDR3 is TGTGCCACCGCTGGGGCTAGCGGCTACGAGCAGTACTTC. Amino acid sequence: CATAGASGYEQYF.

The V gene is TRBV5-1, the J gene TRBJ2-5; a weak D match, TRBD2 (6 bases). V lost 4 bases and J 1 base, leaving 8 bases between the germline ends. Germline V gives CDR1 SGHRS, CDR2 YFSETQ. This CDR3 contains 13 residues. Here the CDR3 DNA reads TGCGCCAGCAGCCGGGACTTCCAAGAGACCCAGTACTTC. This codes for CASSRDFQETQYF.

The chain is built from TRBV6-1 and TRBJ1-5, with 8 bases lining up with TRBD1. The ends lost 2 bases at V and 3 bases at J; junction bases unmatched: 12. The CDR3 covers 18 residues. Germline lookup yields CDR1 MNHNS and CDR2 SASEGT. Written as DNA, the CDR3 is TGTGCCAGCAGTGAACTCTCGGACAGGGTAGGATTCAATCAGCCCCAGCATTTT. Translated: CASSELSDRVGFNQPQHF.

The chain joins TRBV20-1 to TRBJ1-2; D may be TRBD1 (5 bases). This CDR3 comprises 11 residues. V lost 5 bases and J 8 bases, leaving 12 bases between the germline ends. Germline CDR1 DFQATT, CDR2 SNEGSKA (reference sequence). The CDR3 nucleotides read TGCAGTGCTCTTTCGCCAGGGGGCTACACCTTC. As protein: CSALSPGGYTF.

This sequence joins TRBV5-1 and TRBJ2-3, with 15 positions matching TRBD2. CDR1 is SGHRS and CDR2 is YFSETQ in the germline V gene. Trimming cost V 4 bases and J 6 bases; bases outside gene matches: 18. CDR3 length: 20 amino acids. The CDR3 region is CASSPVGLAGGTAQFDTQYF. In DNA, the CDR3 is TGCGCCAGCAGCCCCGTGGGACTAGCGGGAGGCACAGCACAGTTCGATACGCAGTATTTT.

Only one count was recorded for this clone. The chain combines TRBV9 with TRBJ2-3; D perhaps matches TRBD2 (6 bases). V lost 6 bases, J lost 4 bases, and 12 bases lay in between. The germline gives CDR1 SGDLS, CDR2 YYNGEE. The CDR3 loop spans 13 amino acids. The CDR3 sequence is CASTRDSPDTQYF. The CDR3 DNA is TGTGCCAGCACCCGGGACTCCCCAGATACGCAGTATTTT.